The entry below gives a single T cell receptor beta chain sequence along with its context. TCRdb's table, derived via immunoSEQ multiplex PCR, lists solely in-frame clones and lacks some. The sample yields 120,000 to 150,000 clones, about 89% seen once. Germline V gene data show CDR1 as ENHRY and CDR2 as SYGVKD. This CDR3 has 12 amino acids. J was trimmed by 6 bases and V by 6 bases; bases with no gene match: 2. The data belong to a study of blood T cell repertoires in COVID-19. This chain uses TRBV10-3 with TRBJ2-7; 10 nucleotides align to TRBD2. The source of this sequence is a man older than 75 with acute or convalescent COVID-19. Input material: peripheral blood. The CDR3 protein is CAIRGLASEQYF. The CDR3 bases are TGTGCCATCAGGGGACTAGCGAGCGAGCAGTACTTC.